These 22 T cell receptor beta chains came from one sample sequenced in a study of cytomegalovirus exposure and HLA in healthy donors. The method was immunoSEQ multiplex PCR; TCRdb's version includes in-frame clones alone and lacks a portion of them. Of approximately 100,000 clones in the sample, approximately 91% were seen once. The sequenced material came from PBMCs. The source of these receptors is a woman younger than 35 in good health and CMV-seronegative.

The CDR3 coding sequence is TGTGCCAGCAGCGTCATTTCTCAGGGGATGAACACTGAAGCTTTCTTT. Residues: CASSVISQGMNTEAFF. The rearrangement links TRBV9 to TRBJ1-1, with D possibly TRBD1 on 6 matching bases. This CDR3 contains 16 residues. Germline CDR1 and CDR2: SGDLS and YYNGEE. V lost 2 bases and J lost 0, with 14 bases in between.

This clone was counted only a few times. This rearrangement joins TRBV5-5 to TRBJ1-2, with D maybe TRBD1 (5 bases). V lost 3 bases and J lost 0, with 12 bases in between. CDR1 and CDR2 (germline): SGHKS, YYEKEE (reference sequence). CDR3 size: 15 residues. The CDR3 spells CASSSGLFPNYGYTF. The CDR3 nucleotides read TGTGCCAGCAGCTCGGGACTCTTCCCTAACTATGGCTACACCTTC.

The J gene is TRBJ2-7, the V gene TRBV4-3; 7 bases align to TRBD2. The CDR3 has 15 amino acids. The V segment lost 0 bases and the J segment 2 bases; nucleotides outside the gene matches: 4. Germline CDR1 reads LGHNA; CDR2 reads YSLEER. CDR3 nucleotide sequence: TGCGCCAGCAGCCAAGATAAAGCGGGGACCTACGAGCAGTACTTC. This translates into CASSQDKAGTYEQYF.

The rearrangement uses TRBV28 and TRBJ1-2; 8 nucleotides agree with TRBD1. The CDR3 loop spans 15 amino acids. With 5 bases clipped from V and 5 bases from J, the junction kept 10 bases outside the gene matches. Germline CDR1 MDHEN, CDR2 SYDVKM. CDR3: CASSRETGGSYGYTF. In DNA, the CDR3 is TGTGCCAGCAGTAGAGAAACAGGGGGGTCATATGGCTACACCTTC.

The chain combines TRBV27 with TRBJ2-7, with 9 bases aligning to TRBD1. This CDR3 comprises 15 residues. Germline V gene data show CDR1 as MNHEY and CDR2 as SMNVEV (reference sequence). J gave up 2 bases and V 3 bases, and 5 bases lay outside the gene matches. The CDR3 DNA reads as TGTGCCAGCAGTTTTAATACAGGGGGCCCCTACGAGCAGTACTTC. As protein: CASSFNTGGPYEQYF.

The V call is TRBV6-5, the J call TRBJ2-1; D is unclear. The CDR3 is 16 amino acids. Germline CDR1 MNHEY, CDR2 SVGAGI. Trimming took off 1 base at V and 0 bases at J, with 10 bases between the two ends. The CDR3 DNA reads as TGTGCCAGCAGTTACTTCCCGCAGGACTCCTACAATGAGCAGTTCTTC. Its translation: CASSYFPQDSYNEQFF.

The J gene is TRBJ2-1, the V gene TRBV5-6, with TRBD2 as a possible D gene (7 bases). CDR3 length equals 14 residues. V dropped 4 bases and J dropped 6 bases, with 14 bases sitting between them. The germline V gene has CDR1 SGHDT and CDR2 YYEEEE. CDR3 sequence (DNA): TGTGCCAGCAGCCCCGGGGGGCTACCCAATGAGCAGTTCTTC. It encodes CASSPGGLPNEQFF.

The chain recombines TRBV7-2 with TRBJ2-1; no reliable D call. V dropped 1 base and J dropped 10 bases, with 14 bases sitting between them. This CDR3 region has 14 residues. Germline lookup yields CDR1 SGHTA and CDR2 FQGNSA. Written as DNA, the CDR3 is TGTGCCAGCAGCTTAGGCCCACCTTTCCAGGAGCAGTTCTTC. This sequence encodes CASSLGPPFQEQFF.

V and J are TRBV28 and TRBJ1-3; 7 nucleotides line up with TRBD1. J lost 0 bases, V lost 6 bases, and 5 bases had no gene match. Germline V lookup: CDR1 MDHEN, CDR2 SYDVKM. The CDR3 is made up of 15 amino acids. This chain's CDR3 is CASSPGTASGNTIYF. The CDR3 region has the DNA TGTGCCAGCAGCCCCGGGACAGCCTCTGGAAACACCATATATTTT.

This clone appeared a single time. The chain links TRBV7-6 to TRBJ2-7; 14 bases align to TRBD2. The CDR3 length is 15 residues. Germline V gives CDR1 SGHVS, CDR2 FNYEAQ. V was clipped by 5 bases and J by 2 bases; unmatched bases: 2. Written as DNA, the CDR3 is TGTGCCAGCAGCCGACTAGCGGGAGGGACCTACGAGCAGTACTTC. It encodes CASSRLAGGTYEQYF.

V usage is TRBV9 and J usage is TRBJ1-3; 10 bases agree with TRBD1. This CDR3 comprises 14 residues. V dropped 2 bases and J dropped 8; count of bases not matched to a gene: 4. Germline assignment: CDR1 SGDLS and CDR2 YYNGEE. The CDR3 reads CASSVTGGFDTIYF. The CDR3 nucleotides read TGTGCCAGCAGCGTGACAGGGGGCTTCGACACCATATATTTT.

The chain joins TRBV28 to TRBJ2-3, with 9 positions matching TRBD2. The CDR3 sequence is 16 residues long. V shed 6 bases and J 4 bases; nucleotides not matched to a gene: 11. CDR1 and CDR2 from the germline V gene are MDHEN and SYDVKM. The CDR3 spells CASRSWTSESSDTQYF. The CDR3 DNA reads as TGTGCCAGCAGATCCTGGACTAGCGAAAGTTCAGATACGCAGTATTTT.

The chain has TRBV5-1 and TRBJ2-7; 11 bases fit TRBD2. V was clipped by 4 bases and J by 0 bases; unmatched bases: 9. CDR3 size: 17 residues. Germline V gene data show CDR1 as SGHRS and CDR2 as YFSETQ. The CDR3 coding sequence is TGCGCCAGCAGCACGGGGCTAGCGGGAGGAAGCTCCTACGAGCAGTACTTC. Amino acid sequence: CASSTGLAGGSSYEQYF.

V gene TRBV29-1 combines with J gene TRBJ2-5; D is uncertain. This CDR3 contains 12 residues. V gave up 4 bases and J gave up 1 base, with 7 bases separating them. In germline, CDR1 is SQVTM, CDR2 ANQGSEA. As DNA, the CDR3 is TGCAGCGTTGGGCGGCCCCAAGAGACCCAGTACTTC. Protein product: CSVGRPQETQYF.

The chain combines TRBV28 with TRBJ1-2; TRBD1 matches 8 bases. The CDR3 is 15 amino acids. CDR1 and CDR2 from the germline V gene are MDHEN and SYDVKM. Unmatched junction bases numbered 13, after V lost 5 bases and J lost 8 bases. As DNA, the CDR3 is TGTGCCAGCAGTACCAACGACAGGGGTGTGAGAGGCTACACCTTC. It specifies CASSTNDRGVRGYTF.

The rearrangement joins TRBV4-2 to TRBJ1-2; tentative D call: TRBD1 (6 bases). Trimming took off 0 bases at V and 3 bases at J, with 11 bases between the two ends. The CDR3 is made up of 15 amino acids. Germline-derived CDR1 and CDR2 are LGHNA and YNFKEQ. As DNA, the CDR3 is TGTGCCAGCAGCCAAGAGGGGGACACCTACTATGGCTACACCTTC. Translation: CASSQEGDTYYGYTF.

The chain has TRBV4-3 and TRBJ2-2, with D perhaps TRBD1 (5 bases). Germline lookup yields CDR1 LGHNA and CDR2 YSLEER. The V gene lost 1 base and the J gene lost 6 bases, with 9 bases spanning the gap. The CDR3 has 14 amino acids. The DNA for the CDR3 is TGCGCCAGCAGCCAAGCCAGGGCCCCCGGGGAGCTGTTTTTT. Translated, it gives CASSQARAPGELFF.

The chain couples TRBV2 to TRBJ1-2; possibly TRBD1 for D (6 bases). Per the germline V gene, CDR1 is SNHLY and CDR2 is FYNNEI. CDR3 length equals 15 residues. Trimming removed 5 bases from V and 4 bases from J, with 17 bases in between. The CDR3 nucleotides read TGTGCCAGCAGTTCAACAACCGGGACAATCTATGGCTACACCTTC. It yields the protein CASSSTTGTIYGYTF. Supplemented by reference TRBV2 and TRBJ1-2, the full variable domain reads EPEVTQTPSHQVTQMGQEVILRCVPISNHLYFYWYRQILGQKVEFLVSFYNNEISEKSEIFDDQFSVERPDGSNFTLKIRSTKLEDSAMYFCASSSTTGTIYGYTFGSGTRLTVV.

The chain carries TRBV7-6 and TRBJ1-1, with 9 bases aligning to TRBD1. Per germline, CDR1 SGHVS and CDR2 FNYEAQ. This CDR3 spans 14 amino acids. J lost 6 bases, V lost 7 bases, and 9 bases had no gene match. DNA of the CDR3: TGTGCCAGCACTTCGGGACAGGGTTTTGCTGAAGCTTTCTTT. Amino acids: CASTSGQGFAEAFF. The whole variable domain, remainder taken from reference TRBV7-6 and TRBJ1-1, is GAGVSQSPRYKVTKRGQDVALRCDPISGHVSLYWYRQALGQGPEFLTYFNYEAQQDKSGLPNDRFSAERPEGSISTLTIQRTEQRDSAMYRCASTSGQGFAEAFFGQGTRLTVV.

This chain joins TRBV9 and TRBJ2-7, with 12 positions matching TRBD1. CDR1 is SGDLS, CDR2 YYNGEE, per germline. The ends lost 2 bases at V and 6 bases at J; junction bases unmatched: 3. CDR3 size: 14 residues. This chain's CDR3 is CASSVGTGGAEQYF. The CDR3 nucleotides read TGTGCCAGCAGCGTCGGGACAGGGGGCGCCGAGCAGTACTTC.

This clone was counted between two and nine times. The chain links TRBV19 to TRBJ2-2; 11 nucleotides match TRBD1. V gave up 5 bases and J gave up 5 bases; unmatched junction bases: 4. Germline V gene sequence: CDR1 LNHDA, CDR2 SQIVND (reference sequence). The CDR3 totals 15 residues. Here the CDR3 DNA reads TGTGCCAGTAGTCCCGGGACAGGGGGGACCGGGGAGCTGTTTTTT. Protein sequence: CASSPGTGGTGELFF. Combining the CDR3 with reference TRBV19 and TRBJ2-2 gives the whole variable domain DGGITQSPKYLFRKEGQNVTLSCEQNLNHDAMYWYRQDPGQGLRLIYYSQIVNDFQKGDIAEGYSVSREKKESFPLTVTSAQKNPTAFYLCASSPGTGGTGELFFGEGSRLTVL.

The V gene is TRBV29-1, the J gene TRBJ2-7, with D possibly being TRBD2 (6 bases). Germline CDR1 is SQVTM and CDR2 is ANQGSEA. V was trimmed by 3 bases and J by 2 bases, leaving 17 bases between them. The length of the CDR3 is 15 residues. CDR3 residues: CSVDPGSGLPYEQYF. CDR3 nucleotides: TGCAGCGTTGACCCCGGGAGCGGGTTACCCTACGAGCAGTACTTC.